A selection of T cell receptor beta chains follows, all from one sample in a study of cytomegalovirus exposure and HLA in healthy donors. Generated by immunoSEQ multiplex PCR, the TCRdb table keeps only in-frame clones and is missing some. The sample has about 78,000 clones, 90% to 96% seen once. The sequencing input was PBMCs. The source is a man younger than 35 in good health and CMV-seropositive. The CDR3 runs from the conserved cysteine through the conserved F or W. The D gene is left open where the match is weak. The size field is filled for only some rows; it gives once, few, many or a size class.

j_gene	abundance	v_gene	d_gene	CDR3aa	CDR3nt
TRBJ1-6	.	TRBV10-3	.	CAIRPTDGDNSPLHF	TGTGCCATCCGTCCAACGGACGGGGATAATTCACCCCTCCACTTT
TRBJ1-2	.	TRBV6-5	.	CASREQGVLFYGYTF	TGTGCCAGCAGAGAACAGGGAGTCTTGTTCTATGGCTACACCTTC
TRBJ2-6	.	TRBV18	TRBD1	CASSPKGADSGANVLTF	TGTGCCAGCTCACCAAAGGGGGCGGACTCTGGGGCCAACGTCCTGACTTTC
TRBJ2-7	.	TRBV28	TRBD2	CASSAPGLAGYEQYF	TGTGCCAGCAGTGCGCCGGGACTAGCGGGTTACGAGCAGTACTTC
TRBJ1-5	.	TRBV19	TRBD1	CASSVQGAQPQHF	TGTGCCAGTAGTGTACAGGGGGCTCAGCCCCAGCATTTT
TRBJ2-1	.	TRBV11-3	.	CASSSPGWREEQFF	TGTGCCAGCAGCTCACCCGGGTGGAGGGAGGAGCAGTTCTTC
TRBJ2-2	.	TRBV25-1	TRBD1	CAITGGVGGELFF	TGTGCCATCACAGGGGGCGTTGGCGGGGAGCTGTTTTTT
TRBJ2-7	.	TRBV11-2	TRBD2	CASSSRTSGNPYEQYF	TGTGCCAGCAGCTCAAGGACTAGCGGGAACCCTTACGAGCAGTACTTC
TRBJ1-1	.	TRBV25-1	.	CASSEVSTVEAFF	TGTGCCAGCAGTGAGGTTTCGACAGTTGAAGCTTTCTTT
TRBJ2-5	.	TRBV4-1	.	CASSQGRGWAIQETQYF	TGCGCCAGCAGCCAAGGCAGGGGATGGGCCATCCAAGAGACCCAGTACTTC
TRBJ2-1	.	TRBV4-1	TRBD1	CASSRNPGQRDNEQFF	TGCGCCAGCAGTCGGAACCCGGGACAGAGAGACAATGAGCAGTTCTTC
TRBJ1-2	.	TRBV27	.	CASSFGQGNGYTF	TGTGCCAGCAGTTTCGGCCAGGGAAATGGCTACACCTTC
TRBJ2-2	once	TRBV10-1	TRBD2	CASSHSGIGSGELFF	TGCGCCAGTTCCCATAGCGGGATTGGTTCCGGGGAGCTGTTTTTT
TRBJ2-1	.	TRBV11-2	.	CASSLGGTYNEQFF	TGTGCCAGCAGCTTAGGAGGCACATACAATGAGCAGTTCTTC
TRBJ2-2	.	TRBV6-4	TRBD1	CASSTGVRAGELFF	TGTGCCAGCAGTACAGGGGTCCGCGCCGGGGAGCTGTTTTTT
TRBJ1-4	.	TRBV7-8	TRBD1	CASSPSRTGRVRHEKLFF	TGTGCCAGCAGCCCCTCTAGGACAGGGCGAGTTCGGCATGAAAAACTGTTTTTT
TRBJ2-2	.	TRBV19	TRBD1	CASSMVQGAGELFF	TGTGCCAGTAGTATGGTACAGGGGGCCGGGGAGCTGTTTTTT
TRBJ2-7	.	TRBV30	TRBD2	CAWSPPRTSGFYEQYF	TGTGCCTGGAGTCCCCCACGGACTAGCGGGTTTTACGAGCAGTACTTC
TRBJ1-3	.	TRBV9	.	CASSVARVGNTIYF	TGTGCCAGCAGCGTAGCGAGGGTTGGAAACACCATATATTTT
TRBJ1-1	.	TRBV6-5	.	CASSYSNGGGTEAFF	TGTGCCAGCAGTTACTCTAATGGGGGGGGGACTGAAGCTTTCTTT
TRBJ2-7	.	TRBV27	.	CATYGSNYEQYF	TGTGCCACTTACGGGTCTAACTACGAGCAGTACTTC
TRBJ2-5	.	TRBV6-1	TRBD1	CASSKDRGWETQYF	TGTGCCAGCAGTAAAGACAGGGGCTGGGAGACCCAGTACTTC
TRBJ2-7	few	TRBV5-4	.	CASSRSTTQYF	TGTGCCAGCAGCCGATCGACTACACAGTACTTC
TRBJ2-7	.	TRBV27	TRBD1	CASSSTGQGGYEQYF	TGTGCCAGCAGTTCCACGGGACAGGGGGGTTACGAGCAGTACTTC
TRBJ1-1	.	TRBV18	TRBD1	CASSSGQGTTEAFF	TGTGCCAGCTCATCCGGACAGGGGACCACTGAAGCTTTCTTT
TRBJ2-1	.	TRBV27	.	CASSSPGGYNEQFF	TGTGCCAGCAGTTCCCCGGGCGGGTACAATGAGCAGTTCTTC
TRBJ2-7	.	TRBV19	.	CASSINGVYEQYF	TGTGCCAGTAGTATCAACGGAGTCTACGAGCAGTACTTC
TRBJ2-6	once	TRBV27	TRBD1	CATADRGVLTF	TGTGCCACCGCCGACAGGGGCGTCCTGACTTTC
TRBJ2-7	.	TRBV18	.	CASSPPSGRGNEQYF	TGTGCCAGCTCACCACCCTCGGGCAGGGGTAACGAGCAGTACTTC
TRBJ2-3	.	TRBV7-9	TRBD2	CASSLDGLAGSTDTQYF	TGTGCCAGCAGCTTAGACGGGCTAGCGGGATCCACAGATACGCAGTATTTT
TRBJ1-4	.	TRBV7-9	.	CASSLRWREKLFF	TGTGCCAGCAGCCTTCGGTGGCGGGAAAAACTGTTTTTT
TRBJ1-1	.	TRBV5-1	.	CASSLLQSNTEAFF	TGCGCCAGCAGCTTGTTACAGTCGAACACTGAAGCTTTCTTT
TRBJ2-7	.	TRBV7-8	.	CASSFGLNYEQYF	TGTGCCAGCAGCTTTGGGCTAAACTACGAGCAGTACTTC
TRBJ2-1	.	TRBV9	.	CASSVSSSYNEQFF	TGTGCCAGCAGCGTTTCTAGCTCCTACAATGAGCAGTTCTTC
TRBJ2-2	.	TRBV6-4	.	CASSDITGKTANTGELFF	TGTGCCAGCAGTGATATAACAGGGAAAACCGCGAACACCGGGGAGCTGTTTTTT
TRBJ1-4	.	TRBV6-1	TRBD1	CASSDYTGVNEKLFF	TGTGCCAGCAGTGATTACACAGGGGTTAATGAAAAACTGTTTTTT